The 27 T cell receptor beta chains in this list originate from one sample, sequenced in a study of cytomegalovirus exposure and HLA in healthy donors. The PCR contained 60 Vbeta and 13 Jbeta primers. Using immunoSEQ multiplex PCR, the repertoire was profiled, and TCRdb retains in-frame clones only, with some absent. The top ten clones hold less than 25% of a sample with more than 50,000 clones, around 67% of them seen once. The sequenced sample was PBMCs. These receptors were collected from a woman in her forties or fifties in good health and CMV-seropositive.

The chain combines TRBV29-1 with TRBJ1-6, with 8 bases matching TRBD1. The germline V gene encodes CDR1 SQVTM and CDR2 ANQGSEA. V dropped 6 bases and J dropped 9; count of bases not matched to a gene: 7. The CDR3 spans 13 residues. DNA for the CDR3: TGCAGCGTAGCAGGGGGCATGGGTTCACCCCTCCACTTT. Translating gives CSVAGGMGSPLHF.

This clone was seen just once. The chain employs TRBV29-1 and TRBJ2-3; maybe TRBD1 (5 bases). Deletions cut 3 bases from V and 2 bases from J, with 9 bases between. CDR3 size: 13 residues. CDR1 SQVTM and CDR2 ANQGSEA come from the germline V gene. CDR3 sequence reads: CSVDAGATDTQYF. As DNA, the CDR3 is TGCAGCGTTGATGCTGGGGCCACAGATACGCAGTATTTT.

The chain employs TRBV2 and TRBJ2-5; unclear D gene. The CDR3 runs 11 residues. V dropped 8 bases and J dropped 4 bases, with 8 bases sitting between them. Germline assignment: CDR1 SNHLY and CDR2 FYNNEI. CDR3 sequence (DNA): TGTGCCAGCCAACCTACAGAGACCCAGTACTTC. It codes for CASQPTETQYF.

The chain couples TRBV4-3 to TRBJ1-2, with D perhaps TRBD1 (6 bases). CDR1 and CDR2 (germline): LGHNA, YSLEER. Between the trimmed V and J ends, which lost 0 bases and 8 bases, there was a span of 16 bases. The CDR3 totals 15 residues. CDR3 amino acids: CASSQDRVRGGGYTF. CDR3 bases: TGCGCCAGCAGCCAAGATCGGGTCAGGGGTGGAGGCTACACCTTC.

The rearrangement joins TRBV7-2 to TRBJ2-1, with 11 bases lining up with TRBD2. Germline V gives CDR1 SGHTA, CDR2 FQGNSA. The CDR3 is 14 residues long. J lost 14 bases, V lost 0 bases, and 6 bases had no gene match. The CDR3: CASSLAGQTSGKFF. In nucleotides, the CDR3 is TGTGCCAGCAGCTTAGCGGGTCAGACTAGCGGGAAGTTCTTC.

This clone has more than one count but fewer than ten. This chain links TRBV27 with TRBJ2-1; tentatively, D is TRBD2 (5 bases). Germline CDR1 MNHEY, CDR2 SMNVEV (reference sequence). CDR3 length: 12 residues. Trimming took off 3 bases at V and 7 bases at J, with 7 bases between the two ends. The CDR3 loop is CASSLRRNEQFF. Written as DNA, the CDR3 is TGTGCCAGCAGTTTGCGGAGGAATGAGCAGTTCTTC.

The gene calls are TRBV18 and TRBJ2-7, with a tentative D call TRBD2 (6 bases). Germline CDR1 KGHSH, CDR2 LQKENI. This CDR3 contains 15 residues. Trimming stripped 2 bases from V and 0 bases from J, with 11 bases between. The CDR3 DNA follows: TGTGCCAGCTCACCAAGTAACGGGGGCTCCTACGAGCAGTACTTC. It codes for CASSPSNGGSYEQYF.

This sequence joins TRBV9 and TRBJ2-2; the D is unclear. CDR3 length: 14 amino acids. CDR1 and CDR2 from the germline V gene are SGDLS and YYNGEE. Trimming shortened V by 0 bases and J by 7 bases, and 10 bases separated the two germline ends. The CDR3 DNA is TGTGCCAGCAGCGTAGAGATCTTCAGCGGGGAGCTGTTTTTT. It translates to CASSVEIFSGELFF.

This sequence joins TRBV19 and TRBJ2-7, with a possible D match to TRBD1 (6 bases). This CDR3 has 14 amino acids. CDR1 is LNHDA and CDR2 is SQIVND in the germline V gene (reference sequence). Between the trimmed V and J ends, which lost 4 bases and 5 bases, there was a span of 15 bases. The CDR3 loop is CASSTTPGHHEQYF. The CDR3 DNA is TGTGCCAGTAGTACTACTCCGGGACACCACGAGCAGTACTTC.

The chain recombines TRBV7-8 with TRBJ2-7; 9 bases agree with TRBD2. V was pared by 5 bases and J by 2 bases, with 10 bases of the junction left unmatched. The CDR3 totals 16 residues. Germline-derived CDR1 and CDR2 are SGHVS and FQNEAQ. CDR3 in amino acids: CASSPRNSGSAYEQYF. CDR3 in DNA: TGTGCCAGCAGCCCGCGGAATAGCGGGAGTGCCTACGAGCAGTACTTC.

The genes are TRBV28 and TRBJ1-2, with D maybe TRBD1 (6 bases). Germline V lookup: CDR1 MDHEN, CDR2 SYDVKM. Trimming took off 7 bases at V and 12 bases at J, with 21 bases between the two ends. This CDR3 comprises 13 residues. The CDR3 is CASNSQTGGGNTF. The CDR3 bases are TGTGCCAGCAACTCACAAACCGGGGGGGGCAACACCTTC.

This clone was detected a few times. This chain uses TRBV18 with TRBJ2-5, with 9 bases fitting TRBD2. The ends lost 6 bases at V and 1 base at J; junction bases unmatched: 6. Germline V gene sequence: CDR1 KGHSH, CDR2 LQKENI. The CDR3 sequence is 15 residues long. CDR3 amino acids: CASSLAGGSQETQYF. The DNA of the CDR3 is TGTGCCAGCTCGTTGGCGGGAGGGTCCCAAGAGACCCAGTACTTC.

V is TRBV2 and J is TRBJ2-3, with D perhaps matching TRBD2 (5 bases). The CDR3 length is 16 residues. From germline, CDR1 is SNHLY and CDR2 FYNNEI. V was trimmed by 5 bases and J by 0 bases, leaving 15 bases between them. Here the CDR3 reads CASSSLEGTSTDTQYF. As DNA, the CDR3 is TGTGCCAGCAGTTCTCTAGAGGGAACTAGCACAGATACGCAGTATTTT.

This clone was recorded a few times. This is likely an artifact of a read error, given a far larger clone one base away. The sample has other DNA sequences that encode this CDR3 too. The chain employs TRBV13 and TRBJ2-1; 9 positions agree with TRBD2. Germline V gene data show CDR1 as PRHDT and CDR2 as FYEKMQ (reference sequence). V was clipped by 9 bases and J by 1 base; unmatched bases: 10. This CDR3 is built from 16 residues. CDR3 DNA sequence: TGTGCCAGTAGCGTTAGCGGGAGTTGGTCCTACAATGAGCAGTTCTTC. Its protein product is CASSVSGSWSYNEQFF. Looking up the rest from reference TRBV13 and TRBJ2-1 gives the full variable domain: AAGVIQSPRHLIKEKRETATLKCYPIPRHDTVYWYQQGPGQDPQFLISFYEKMQSDKGSIPDRFSAQQFSDYHSELNMSSLELGDSALYFCASSVSGSWSYNEQFFGPGTRLTVL.

This chain joins TRBV18 and TRBJ1-5, with 9 nucleotides matching TRBD1. The CDR3 extends over 17 amino acids. Per the germline V gene, CDR1 is KGHSH and CDR2 is LQKENI. The V gene end was trimmed by 3 bases and the J gene end by 6 bases; junction bases not matched to a gene: 12. Here the CDR3 reads CASSPTGTGFTSQPQHF. In nucleotides, the CDR3 is TGTGCCAGCTCACCGACCGGGACAGGGTTCACCAGTCAGCCCCAGCATTTT.

This chain uses TRBV6-5 with TRBJ1-5, with D possibly TRBD1 on 6 matching bases. Germline V gives CDR1 MNHEY, CDR2 SVGAGI. This CDR3 has 13 amino acids. V lost 8 bases and J lost 6, with 14 bases in between. CDR3 coding DNA: TGTGCCAGCTCCGCGGGGGGGGCTCAGCCCCAGCATTTT. Its protein is CASSAGGAQPQHF.

This clone showed up just a few times. The V gene is TRBV7-2, the J gene TRBJ1-3; 9 bases fit TRBD1. The V gene's germline CDR1 is SGHTA and CDR2 FQGNSA. The CDR3 loop spans 15 amino acids. V was pared by 5 bases and J by 4 bases, with 6 bases of the junction left unmatched. The DNA of the CDR3 is TGTGCCAGCAGCCTACAGGGGGCGAAAGGAAACACCATATATTTT. Protein product: CASSLQGAKGNTIYF.

This clone was picked up one time. The chain employs TRBV19 and TRBJ2-2; D is unresolved. V was clipped by 2 bases and J by 2 bases, with 9 bases between them. From germline, CDR1 is LNHDA and CDR2 SQIVND (reference sequence). This CDR3 has 15 residues. The CDR3 here is CASSINRLNTGELFF. The CDR3 DNA sequence: TGTGCCAGTAGTATAAATCGGTTAAACACCGGGGAGCTGTTTTTT. Variable domain in full (rest from reference TRBV19 and TRBJ2-2): DGGITQSPKYLFRKEGQNVTLSCEQNLNHDAMYWYRQDPGQGLRLIYYSQIVNDFQKGDIAEGYSVSREKKESFPLTVTSAQKNPTAFYLCASSINRLNTGELFFGEGSRLTVL.

This clone showed up just a few times. V is TRBV7-8 and J is TRBJ1-5, with D maybe TRBD1 (5 bases). Germline V gene lookup returns CDR1 SGHVS and CDR2 FQNEAQ. This CDR3 contains 14 residues. The ends were cut back, 5 bases at V and 7 bases at J, with 15 bases in the middle. The CDR3 DNA follows: TGTGCCAGCAGCCCAGGGTACGAAGGGCAGCCCCAGCATTTT. Amino acids: CASSPGYEGQPQHF.

There are a few counts of this clone. The chain has TRBV28 and TRBJ1-4; D unclear. V was trimmed by 4 bases and J by 5 bases, leaving 8 bases between them. Germline V gene lookup returns CDR1 MDHEN and CDR2 SYDVKM. This CDR3 has 13 residues. The CDR3 loop is CASSSSSNEKLFF. The CDR3 DNA reads as TGTGCCAGCAGTTCCTCTTCGAATGAAAAACTGTTTTTT.

The chain joins TRBV9 to TRBJ1-1; 7 positions agree with TRBD1. This CDR3 is 16 amino acids long. CDR1 is SGDLS, CDR2 YYNGEE, per germline. V was clipped by 0 bases and J by 2 bases; unmatched bases: 7. The chain's CDR3 is CASSVGPGQDNTEAFF. The CDR3 DNA sequence: TGTGCCAGCAGCGTAGGGCCAGGACAGGATAACACTGAAGCTTTCTTT.

This chain connects TRBV9 to TRBJ2-1, with 11 nucleotides matching TRBD2. The junction had 5 bases not matched to a gene; V was cut back by 4 bases and J by 5 bases. In germline, CDR1 is SGDLS, CDR2 YYNGEE. CDR3 length: 15 amino acids. This chain's CDR3 is CASSSSGRSDNEQFF. The CDR3 nucleotides read TGTGCCAGCAGCTCTAGCGGGAGGTCTGACAATGAGCAGTTCTTC.

V gene TRBV15 combines with J gene TRBJ1-1; D is undetermined. V was cut by 8 bases and J by 3 bases, with 19 bases left in between. The CDR3 totals 15 residues. The germline V gene has CDR1 LNHNV and CDR2 YYDKDF (reference sequence). CDR3: CATVTPGSGDTEAFF. The CDR3 DNA reads as TGTGCCACCGTTACCCCGGGGAGTGGGGACACTGAAGCTTTCTTT.

The J gene is TRBJ1-5, the V gene TRBV28; D gene uncertain. The CDR3 loop spans 11 amino acids. Germline CDR1 is MDHEN and CDR2 is SYDVKM. V was trimmed by 3 bases and J by 7 bases, leaving 4 bases between them. CDR3 loop: CASSLQQPQHF. The DNA of the CDR3 is TGTGCCAGCAGTTTGCAGCAGCCCCAGCATTTT.

V and J are TRBV16 and TRBJ1-1; D is ambiguous. With 2 bases removed from V and 2 bases from J, the gap between germline ends came to 9 bases. From germline, CDR1 is KGHSY and CDR2 FQNENV. The CDR3 extends over 14 amino acids. The CDR3 sequence is CASSQMTTNTEAFF. In nucleotides, the CDR3 is TGTGCCAGCAGCCAAATGACAACCAACACTGAAGCTTTCTTT.

The CDR3 reads CSARAGNTIYF. The DNA of the CDR3 is TGCAGTGCTAGAGCAGGAAACACCATATATTTT. The chain couples TRBV20-1 to TRBJ1-3, with D hard to call. The CDR3 consists of 11 residues. Looked up from germline, CDR1 is DFQATT and CDR2 is SNEGSKA (reference sequence). The ends were cut back, 1 base at V and 4 bases at J, with 2 bases in the middle.

This chain joins TRBV2 and TRBJ1-5, with a possible D match to TRBD1 (5 bases). The CDR3 length is 14 residues. Germline lookup yields CDR1 SNHLY and CDR2 FYNNEI. V lost 2 bases and J lost 5, with 10 bases in between. The CDR3 sequence: CASSEQGVDQPQHF. CDR3 coding DNA: TGTGCCAGCAGTGAACAGGGTGTGGATCAGCCCCAGCATTTT.